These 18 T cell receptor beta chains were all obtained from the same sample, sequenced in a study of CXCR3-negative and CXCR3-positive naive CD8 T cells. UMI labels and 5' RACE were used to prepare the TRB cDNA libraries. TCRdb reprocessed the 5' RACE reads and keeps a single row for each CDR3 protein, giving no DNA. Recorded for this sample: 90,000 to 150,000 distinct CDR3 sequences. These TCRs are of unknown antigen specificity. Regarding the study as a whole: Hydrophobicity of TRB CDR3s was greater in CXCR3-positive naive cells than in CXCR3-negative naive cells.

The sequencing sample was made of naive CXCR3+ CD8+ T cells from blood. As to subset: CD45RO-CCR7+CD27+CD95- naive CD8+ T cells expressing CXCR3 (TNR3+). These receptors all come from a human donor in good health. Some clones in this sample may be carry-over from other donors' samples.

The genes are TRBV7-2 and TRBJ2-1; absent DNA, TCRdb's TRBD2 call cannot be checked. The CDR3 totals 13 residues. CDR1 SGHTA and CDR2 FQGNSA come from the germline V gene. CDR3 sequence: CASSSTSRVEQFF.

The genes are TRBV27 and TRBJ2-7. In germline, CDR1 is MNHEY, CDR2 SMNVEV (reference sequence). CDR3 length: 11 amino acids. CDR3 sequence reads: CASRGSYEQYF.

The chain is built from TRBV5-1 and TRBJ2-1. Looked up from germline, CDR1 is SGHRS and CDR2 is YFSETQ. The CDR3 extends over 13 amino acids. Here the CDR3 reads CASSLSGIDEQFF.

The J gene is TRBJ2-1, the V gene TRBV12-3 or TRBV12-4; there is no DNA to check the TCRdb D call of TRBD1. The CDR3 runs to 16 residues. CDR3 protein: CASFGSLSVTHNEQFF.

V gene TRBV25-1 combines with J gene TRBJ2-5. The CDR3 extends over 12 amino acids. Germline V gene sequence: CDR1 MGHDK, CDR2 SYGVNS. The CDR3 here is CASSGWIGTQYF.

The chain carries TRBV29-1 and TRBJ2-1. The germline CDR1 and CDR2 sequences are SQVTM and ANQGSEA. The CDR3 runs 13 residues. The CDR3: CSVEGRSYNEQFF.

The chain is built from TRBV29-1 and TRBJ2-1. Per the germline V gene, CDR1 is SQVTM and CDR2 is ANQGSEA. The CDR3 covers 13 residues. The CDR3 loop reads CSVDGDSYNEQFF.

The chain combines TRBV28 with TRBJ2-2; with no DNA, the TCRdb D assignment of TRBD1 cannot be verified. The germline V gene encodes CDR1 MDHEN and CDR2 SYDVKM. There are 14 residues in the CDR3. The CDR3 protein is CASSSTGNTGELFF.

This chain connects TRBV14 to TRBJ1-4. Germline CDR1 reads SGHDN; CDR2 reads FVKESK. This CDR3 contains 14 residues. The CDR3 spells CASSPRARDEKLFF.

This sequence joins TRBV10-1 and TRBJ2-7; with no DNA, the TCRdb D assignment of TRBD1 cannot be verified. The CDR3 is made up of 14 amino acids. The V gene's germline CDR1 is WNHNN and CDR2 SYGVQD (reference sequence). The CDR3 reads CASKFREIFYGQYF.

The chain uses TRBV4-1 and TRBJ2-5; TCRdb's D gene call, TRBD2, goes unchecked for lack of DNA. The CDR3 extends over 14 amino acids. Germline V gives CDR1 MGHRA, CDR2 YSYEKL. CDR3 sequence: CASSQGTSTGTQYF.

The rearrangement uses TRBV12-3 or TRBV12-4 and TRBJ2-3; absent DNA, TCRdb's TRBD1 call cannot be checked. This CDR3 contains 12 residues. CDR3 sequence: CASNRGADTQYF.

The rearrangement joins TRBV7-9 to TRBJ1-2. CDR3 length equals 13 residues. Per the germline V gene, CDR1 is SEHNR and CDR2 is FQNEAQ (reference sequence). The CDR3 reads CASSPHLTYGYTF.

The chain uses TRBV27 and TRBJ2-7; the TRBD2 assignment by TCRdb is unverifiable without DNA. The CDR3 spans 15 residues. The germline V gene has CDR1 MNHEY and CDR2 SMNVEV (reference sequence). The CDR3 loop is CASSFSGHSSYEQYF.

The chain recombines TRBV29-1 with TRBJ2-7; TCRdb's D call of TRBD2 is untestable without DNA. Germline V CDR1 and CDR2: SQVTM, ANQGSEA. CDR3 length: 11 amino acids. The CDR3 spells CSLVLAGVKYF.

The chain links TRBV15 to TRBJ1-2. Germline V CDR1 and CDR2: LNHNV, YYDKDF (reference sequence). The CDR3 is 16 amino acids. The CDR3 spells CATSRDQYGGLYGYTF.

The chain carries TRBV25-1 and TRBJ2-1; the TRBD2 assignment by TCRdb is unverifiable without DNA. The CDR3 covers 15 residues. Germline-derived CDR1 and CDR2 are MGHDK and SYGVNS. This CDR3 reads CASTGTSGAYNEQFF.

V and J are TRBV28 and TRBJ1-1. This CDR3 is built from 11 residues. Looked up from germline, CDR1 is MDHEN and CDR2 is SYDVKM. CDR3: CASSFLTEAFF.